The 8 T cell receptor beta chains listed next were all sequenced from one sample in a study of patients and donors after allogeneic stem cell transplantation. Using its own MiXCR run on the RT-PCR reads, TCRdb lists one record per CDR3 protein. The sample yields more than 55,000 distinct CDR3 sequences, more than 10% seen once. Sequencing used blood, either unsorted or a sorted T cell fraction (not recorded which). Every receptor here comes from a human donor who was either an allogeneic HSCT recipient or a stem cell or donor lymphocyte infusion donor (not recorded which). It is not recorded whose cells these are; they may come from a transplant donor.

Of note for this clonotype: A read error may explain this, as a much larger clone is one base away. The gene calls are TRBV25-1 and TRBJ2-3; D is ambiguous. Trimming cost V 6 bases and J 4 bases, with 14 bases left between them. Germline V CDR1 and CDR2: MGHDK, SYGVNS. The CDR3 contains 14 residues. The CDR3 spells CASSRNFKADTQYF. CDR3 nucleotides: TGTGCCAGCAGCCGGAATTTTAAGGCAGATACGCAGTATTTT. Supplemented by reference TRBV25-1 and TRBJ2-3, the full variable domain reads EADIYQTPRYLVIGTGKKITLECSQTMGHDKMYWYQQDPGMELHLIHYSYGVNSTEKGDLSSESTVSRIRTEHFPLTLESARPSHTSQYLCASSRNFKADTQYFGPGTRLTVL.

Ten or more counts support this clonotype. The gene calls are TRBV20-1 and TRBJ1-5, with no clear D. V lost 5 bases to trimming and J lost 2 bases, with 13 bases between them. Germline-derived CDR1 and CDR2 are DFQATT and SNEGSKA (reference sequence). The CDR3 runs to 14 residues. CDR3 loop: CSASPHWGNQPQHF. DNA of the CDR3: TGCAGTGCTTCCCCCCACTGGGGCAATCAGCCCCAGCATTTT.

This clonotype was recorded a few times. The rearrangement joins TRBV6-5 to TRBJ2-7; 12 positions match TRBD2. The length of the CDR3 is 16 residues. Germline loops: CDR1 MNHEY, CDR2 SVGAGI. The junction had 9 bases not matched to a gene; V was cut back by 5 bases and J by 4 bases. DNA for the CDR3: TGTGCCAGCAGTCAGAACCCCGGGACTAGCGGGTACGAGCAGTACTTC. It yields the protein CASSQNPGTSGYEQYF.

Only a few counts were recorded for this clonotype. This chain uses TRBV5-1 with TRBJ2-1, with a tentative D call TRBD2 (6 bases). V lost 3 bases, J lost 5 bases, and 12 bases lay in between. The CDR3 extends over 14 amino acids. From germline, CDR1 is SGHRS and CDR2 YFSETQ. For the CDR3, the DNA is TGCGCCAGCAGCTCGTCTCCGGGAGACAATGAGCAGTTCTTC. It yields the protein CASSSSPGDNEQFF.

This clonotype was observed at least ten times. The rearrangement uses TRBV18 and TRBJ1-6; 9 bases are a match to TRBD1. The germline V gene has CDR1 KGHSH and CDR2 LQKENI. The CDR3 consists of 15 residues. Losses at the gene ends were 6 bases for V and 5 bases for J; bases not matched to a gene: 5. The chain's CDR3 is CASSLRQGDNSPLHF. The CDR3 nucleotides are TGTGCCAGCTCCCTAAGACAGGGGGATAATTCACCCCTCCACTTT.

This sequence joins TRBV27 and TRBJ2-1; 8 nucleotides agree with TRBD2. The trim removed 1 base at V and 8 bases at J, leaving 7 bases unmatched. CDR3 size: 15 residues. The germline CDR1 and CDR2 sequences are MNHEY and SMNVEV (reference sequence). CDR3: CASSLWTSIRDEQFF. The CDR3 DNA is TGTGCCAGCAGTTTATGGACTAGCATTAGGGATGAGCAGTTCTTC.

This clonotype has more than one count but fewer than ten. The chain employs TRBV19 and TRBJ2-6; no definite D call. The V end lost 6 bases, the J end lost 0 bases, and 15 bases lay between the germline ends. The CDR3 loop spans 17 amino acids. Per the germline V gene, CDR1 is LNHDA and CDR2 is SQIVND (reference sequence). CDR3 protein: CASRYMTIRSGANVLTF. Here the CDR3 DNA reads TGTGCCAGTAGGTATATGACCATTCGCTCTGGGGCCAACGTCCTGACTTTC.

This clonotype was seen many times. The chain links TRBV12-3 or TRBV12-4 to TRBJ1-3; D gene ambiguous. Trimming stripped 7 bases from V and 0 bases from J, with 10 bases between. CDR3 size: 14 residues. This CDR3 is CASTRTDSGNTIYF. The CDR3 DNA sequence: TGTGCCAGCACCAGAACAGACTCTGGAAACACCATATATTTT.